Below, 9 T cell receptor beta chains from the same sample are listed, as sequenced in a study of human T cells and chemical hapten exposure. TCRdb re-called the RACE reads through MiXCR, storing one row per CDR3 protein. Of under 75,000 distinct CDR3 sequences in the sample, approximately 9% were seen once. This sample's time point: patch test 2, 6 weeks after DPC sensitization. Treatment given: therapeutic diphenylcyclopropenone sensitization with weekly scalp DPC. Sequences were derived from whole blood, sampled in connection with sensitization to the hapten diphenylcyclopropenone (DPC). These receptors came from a woman between 45 and 65 years old with alopecia areata. Some clones in this sample may be carry-over from other donors' samples.

The chain recombines TRBV7-7 with TRBJ1-1; D is uncertain. Germline CDR1 and CDR2: SSHAT and FNYEAQ (reference sequence). This CDR3 spans 13 amino acids. The V end was cut by 5 bases, the J end by 0 bases, with 7 bases between. CDR3 in amino acids: CASSAGMNTEAFF. CDR3 DNA: TGTGCCAGCAGCGCAGGAATGAACACTGAAGCTTTCTTT.

This clonotype was recorded many times. The rearrangement joins TRBV4-1 to TRBJ2-3, with TRBD2 identical over 10 bases. Looked up from germline, CDR1 is MGHRA and CDR2 is YSYEKL. This CDR3 has 16 amino acids. Trimming cost V 2 bases and J 3 bases; bases outside gene matches: 5. CDR3 sequence: CASSQQLAGITDTQYF. In nucleotides, the CDR3 is TGCGCCAGCAGCCAACAACTAGCGGGGATAACAGATACGCAGTATTTT.

The chain combines TRBV12-3 or TRBV12-4 with TRBJ2-1; 8 bases match TRBD2. This CDR3 comprises 13 residues. The J segment lost 5 bases and the V segment lost 3 bases, leaving 0 bases of the junction unmatched. CDR3 sequence (DNA): TGTGCCAGCAGTTTGCGGGGGGACAATGAGCAGTTCTTC. Translated, it gives CASSLRGDNEQFF.

This sequence joins TRBV10-3 and TRBJ2-2; no clear D. V shed 6 bases and J shed 1 base, with 6 bases lying between them. This CDR3 is 13 amino acids long. CDR1 is ENHRY, CDR2 SYGVKD, per germline. CDR3 sequence: CAIRTENTGELFF. The CDR3 coding sequence is TGTGCCATCAGAACGGAGAACACCGGGGAGCTGTTTTTT.

This clonotype was seen a handful of times. V gene TRBV12-3 or TRBV12-4 combines with J gene TRBJ2-7; perhaps TRBD1 as D (6 bases). The CDR3 is 15 amino acids. Trimming took 1 base from V and 7 from J, leaving 17 bases between them. CDR3 protein: CASSLEGRGEWEQYF. CDR3 nucleotides: TGTGCCAGCAGTTTAGAGGGCAGGGGTGAGTGGGAGCAGTACTTC.

In its sample, this clonotype was seen a few times. V and J are TRBV4-2 and TRBJ2-2; D tentatively fits TRBD1 or TRBD2 (5 bases each). The CDR3 is 17 amino acids. CDR1 is LGHNA, CDR2 YNFKEQ, per germline. Trimming took 2 bases from V and 6 from J, leaving 19 bases between them. This chain's CDR3 is CASSQTIGAILPGELFF. In nucleotides, the CDR3 is TGTGCCAGCAGCCAAACCATCGGGGCAATTCTCCCCGGGGAGCTGTTTTTT.

This chain links TRBV29-1 with TRBJ2-3; the match to TRBD2 covers 12 bases. The CDR3 sequence is 14 residues long. CDR1 and CDR2 from the germline V gene are SQVTM and ANQGSEA. V was pared by 4 bases and J by 2 bases, with 1 base of the junction left unmatched. CDR3 sequence: CSVGTSGITDTQYF. DNA for the CDR3: TGCAGCGTTGGGACTAGCGGGATCACAGATACGCAGTATTTT.

Ten or more counts support this clonotype. The chain recombines TRBV12-3 or TRBV12-4 with TRBJ1-5, with D tentatively TRBD1 (5 bases). The V end was cut by 6 bases, the J end by 2 bases, with 11 bases between. The CDR3 runs to 14 residues. The CDR3: CASSLGLGNQPQHF. The CDR3 nucleotides read TGTGCCAGCAGCCTGGGACTGGGCAATCAGCCCCAGCATTTT.

The rearrangement joins TRBV28 to TRBJ2-7; TRBD2 is a possible D gene (5 bases). The germline CDR1 and CDR2 sequences are MDHEN and SYDVKM. The CDR3 is made up of 12 amino acids. V was trimmed by 6 bases and J by 3 bases, leaving 9 bases between them. The CDR3 region is CASSGKRYEQYF. DNA of the CDR3: TGTGCCAGCAGCGGGAAGCGCTACGAGCAGTACTTC.